The sequence of this TCR beta chain was determined in a study of CD8 T cells in Susac syndrome. This clonotype occurred once. It was with random hexamers that about 0.45 to 1 ug RNA was reverse transcribed. TCRdb processed the immunoSEQ multiplex PCR reads anew with MiXCR; each CDR3 protein has one entry. Found here are fewer than 150,000 distinct CDR3 sequences, approximately 95% of them singletons; the top ten hold over 0.25%. V gave up 10 bases and J gave up 0 bases; unmatched junction bases: 12. The CDR3 runs 16 residues. Sequences were obtained from CD8+ T cells from PBMCs. The receptor's source is a human donor in good health. J is TRBJ2-1 and V is TRBV12-3 or TRBV12-4; 7 bases are a match to TRBD2. The DNA for the CDR3 is TGTGCCACCGTCACAAAGCGGGATCCCTCCTACAATGAGCAGTTCTTC. Translation gives CATVTKRDPSYNEQFF.